Below, 5 T cell receptor beta chains from the same sample are listed, as sequenced in a study of CD8 T cells in Susac syndrome. Random hexamers served to reverse transcribe roughly 0.5 to 1 ug RNA. TCRdb reanalysed the immunoSEQ multiplex PCR reads using MiXCR and keeps one entry per CDR3 protein. This sample has approximately 300,000 distinct CDR3 sequences, with approximately 85% found just once. The sequencing sample was made of CD8+ T cells from PBMCs. The receptors here all came from a human donor with multiple sclerosis.

This chain connects TRBV6-5 to TRBJ2-7; D is unclear. Deletions cut 2 bases from V and 5 bases from J, with 10 bases between. Germline V gives CDR1 MNHEY, CDR2 SVGAGI. This CDR3 contains 13 residues. The chain's CDR3 is CASSYGVFNEQYF. CDR3 in DNA: TGTGCCAGCAGTTACGGGGTATTCAACGAGCAGTACTTC.

This chain joins TRBV5-1 and TRBJ2-1, with TRBD2 as a possible D gene (5 bases). In germline, CDR1 is SGHRS, CDR2 YFSETQ. This CDR3 comprises 16 residues. Trimming removed 4 bases at V and 8 bases at J, with 22 bases between. The CDR3 spells CASSPGLRTIGDEQFF. The CDR3 coding sequence is TGCGCCAGCAGCCCGGGTCTGCGGACCATCGGGGATGAGCAGTTCTTC.

The chain joins TRBV10-2 to TRBJ2-7, with D tentatively TRBD2 (6 bases). The CDR3 totals 14 residues. Germline values: CDR1 WSHSY, CDR2 SAAADI. Trimming took 8 bases from V and 5 from J, leaving 19 bases between them. The CDR3 bases are TGCGCCAGCGGCCTCGCGGGGCCGGGGGACGAGCAGTACTTC. Protein: CASGLAGPGDEQYF.

This chain connects TRBV28 to TRBJ2-1; tentatively, D is TRBD1 or TRBD2 (5 bases each). Trimming shortened V by 4 bases and J by 5 bases, and 21 bases separated the two germline ends. This CDR3 has 17 amino acids. Germline values: CDR1 MDHEN, CDR2 SYDVKM. CDR3 sequence reads: CASSSLAPGTADNEQFF. As DNA, the CDR3 is TGTGCCAGCAGTTCCCTCGCCCCCGGGACCGCCGACAATGAGCAGTTCTTC.

This clonotype was picked up a small number of times. The chain combines TRBV27 with TRBJ2-1, with TRBD2 identical over 11 bases. V was clipped by 5 bases and J by 4 bases; unmatched bases: 7. The CDR3 is made up of 16 amino acids. Germline V gene sequence: CDR1 MNHEY, CDR2 SMNVEV (reference sequence). CDR3 sequence reads: CASSRGTSGVYNEQFF. The CDR3 DNA reads as TGTGCCAGCAGTCGCGGGACTAGCGGAGTTTACAATGAGCAGTTCTTC.